This TCR beta chain was captured in a study of cytomegalovirus exposure and HLA in healthy donors. 60 Vbeta and 13 Jbeta primers were used in PCR. Produced via immunoSEQ multiplex PCR; TCRdb's table is partial and in-frame only. The sample contains 210,000 or so clones, 60% to 85% of which appear only once. On this clone itself: The target antigen is unknown.

Germline CDR1 reads MNHEY; CDR2 reads SMNVEV (reference sequence). Trimming cost V 0 bases and J 5 bases, with 11 bases left between them. This CDR3 contains 15 residues. Broader study findings: A later analysis linked 15,000 to 20,000 TCR beta sequences to HLA alleles at 0.05 false discovery rate. The productive fraction for most TCR beta V segments was about 87% or about 30% in an earlier analysis. When analyzed later, a missense DCLRE1C variant was found to be linked to TCR beta V- and J-gene trimming.

Unrecorded immune exposures were likely, despite nominal health at sampling. Sequenced sample: PBMCs. This TCR was sampled from a man aged 35 to 55 in good health and CMV-seronegative. The rearrangement joins TRBV27 to TRBJ2-1; tentative D call: TRBD1 (5 bases). CDR3: CASSLSPQGHNEQFF. The CDR3 bases are TGTGCCAGCAGTTTATCCCCGCAGGGCCACAATGAGCAGTTCTTC.